This TCR beta chain is drawn from a study of blood T cell repertoires in COVID-19. The ends were cut back, 6 bases at V and 6 bases at J, with 15 bases in the middle. This CDR3 contains 14 residues. Per the germline V gene, CDR1 is SGHAT and CDR2 is FQNNGV. Measured with immunoSEQ multiplex PCR; TCRdb has only the in-frame clones, and not every one. The profile shows 300,000 to 350,000 clones, around 86% of them singletons. A remark on this clone: Other DNA sequences of this sample code for an identical CDR3.

This rearrangement joins TRBV11-2 to TRBJ2-1, with TRBD1 as a possible D gene (6 bases). This TCR was recovered from a middle-aged woman with acute COVID-19. The sample consisted of PBMCs or T cells enriched from blood (not recorded which). This CDR3 is CASSLVGRGNEQFF. CDR3 DNA: TGTGCCAGCAGTCTAGTCGGCAGGGGCAATGAGCAGTTCTTC.